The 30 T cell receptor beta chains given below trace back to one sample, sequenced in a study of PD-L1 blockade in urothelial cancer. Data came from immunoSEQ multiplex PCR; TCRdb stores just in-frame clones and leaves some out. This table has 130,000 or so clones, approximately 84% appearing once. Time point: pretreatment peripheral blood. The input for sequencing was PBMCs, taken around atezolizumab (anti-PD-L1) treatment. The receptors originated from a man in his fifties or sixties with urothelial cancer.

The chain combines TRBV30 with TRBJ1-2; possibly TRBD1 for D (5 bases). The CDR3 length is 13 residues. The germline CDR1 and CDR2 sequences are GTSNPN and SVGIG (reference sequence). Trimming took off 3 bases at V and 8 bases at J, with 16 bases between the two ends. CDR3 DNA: TGTGCCTGGAGACTGGCAGGGTATCACGGCTACACCTTC. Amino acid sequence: CAWRLAGYHGYTF.

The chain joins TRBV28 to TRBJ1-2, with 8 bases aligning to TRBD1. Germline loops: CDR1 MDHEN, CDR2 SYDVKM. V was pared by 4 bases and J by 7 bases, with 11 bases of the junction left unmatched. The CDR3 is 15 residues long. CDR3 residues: CASSYGQGLLGGYTF. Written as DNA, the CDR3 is TGTGCCAGCAGTTACGGACAGGGCCTGTTGGGTGGCTACACCTTC.

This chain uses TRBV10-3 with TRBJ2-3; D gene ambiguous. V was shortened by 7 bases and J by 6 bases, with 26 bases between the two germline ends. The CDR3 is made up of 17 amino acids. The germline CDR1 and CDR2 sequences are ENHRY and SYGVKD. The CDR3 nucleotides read TGTGCCATCACAGAAACGGCTTTCTCACCACCTAGGGATACGCAGTATTTT. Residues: CAITETAFSPPRDTQYF.

CDR3 bases: TGTGCCAGCATTACCGCGGGGAGCACAGATACGCAGTATTTT. Its protein is CASITAGSTDTQYF. V is TRBV7-9 and J is TRBJ2-3; possible D gene TRBD2, 6 bases. In germline, CDR1 is SEHNR, CDR2 FQNEAQ (reference sequence). The CDR3 is 14 residues long. Between the trimmed V and J ends, which lost 7 bases and 0 bases, there was a span of 11 bases.

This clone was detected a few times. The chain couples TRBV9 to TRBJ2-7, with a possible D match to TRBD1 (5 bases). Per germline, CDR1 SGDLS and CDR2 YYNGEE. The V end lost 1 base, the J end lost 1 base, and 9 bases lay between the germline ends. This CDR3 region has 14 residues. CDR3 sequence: CASSVLDKSYEQYF. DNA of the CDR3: TGTGCCAGCAGCGTACTGGACAAGTCCTACGAGCAGTACTTC.

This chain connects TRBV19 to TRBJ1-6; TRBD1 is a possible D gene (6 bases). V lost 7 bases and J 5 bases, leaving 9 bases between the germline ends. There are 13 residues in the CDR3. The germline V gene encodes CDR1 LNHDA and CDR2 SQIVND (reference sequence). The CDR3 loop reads CASIGTNNSPLHF. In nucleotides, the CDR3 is TGTGCCAGTATTGGGACAAATAATTCACCCCTCCACTTT.

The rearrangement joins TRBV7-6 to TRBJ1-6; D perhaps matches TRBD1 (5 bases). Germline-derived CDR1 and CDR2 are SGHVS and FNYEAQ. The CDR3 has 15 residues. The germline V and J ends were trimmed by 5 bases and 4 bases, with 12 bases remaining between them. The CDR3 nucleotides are TGTGCCAGCAGCCCACAGGACTATTATAATTCACCCCTCCACTTT. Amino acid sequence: CASSPQDYYNSPLHF. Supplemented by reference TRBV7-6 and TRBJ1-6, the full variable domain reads GAGVSQSPRYKVTKRGQDVALRCDPISGHVSLYWYRQALGQGPEFLTYFNYEAQQDKSGLPNDRFSAERPEGSISTLTIQRTEQRDSAMYRCASSPQDYYNSPLHFGNGTRLTVT.

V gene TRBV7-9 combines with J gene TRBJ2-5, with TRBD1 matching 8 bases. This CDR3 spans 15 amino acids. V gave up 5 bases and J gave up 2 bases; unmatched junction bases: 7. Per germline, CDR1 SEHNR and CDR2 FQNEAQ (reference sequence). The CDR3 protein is CASSRGQGSQETQYF. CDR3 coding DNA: TGTGCCAGCAGCCGAGGACAGGGATCACAAGAGACCCAGTACTTC.

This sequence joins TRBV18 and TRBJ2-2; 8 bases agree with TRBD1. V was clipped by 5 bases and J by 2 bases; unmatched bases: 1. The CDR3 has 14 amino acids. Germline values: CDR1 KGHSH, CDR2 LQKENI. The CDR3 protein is CASSGQGNTGELFF. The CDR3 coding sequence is TGTGCCAGCTCAGGACAGGGAAACACCGGGGAGCTGTTTTTT.

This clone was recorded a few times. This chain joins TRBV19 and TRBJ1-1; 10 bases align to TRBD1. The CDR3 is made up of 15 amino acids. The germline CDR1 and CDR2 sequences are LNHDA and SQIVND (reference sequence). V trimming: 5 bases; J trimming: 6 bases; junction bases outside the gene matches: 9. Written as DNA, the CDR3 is TGTGCCAGTAGTTTCACCGGGACAGGGGCGCCTGAAGCTTTCTTT. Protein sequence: CASSFTGTGAPEAFF.

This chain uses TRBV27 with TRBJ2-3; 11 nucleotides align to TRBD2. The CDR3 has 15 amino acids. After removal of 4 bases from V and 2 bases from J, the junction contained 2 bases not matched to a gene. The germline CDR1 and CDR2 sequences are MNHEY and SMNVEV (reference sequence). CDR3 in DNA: TGTGCCAGCAGTTGGGGACTAGCGGACACAGATACGCAGTATTTT. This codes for CASSWGLADTDTQYF.

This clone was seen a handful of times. Written as DNA, the CDR3 is TGTGCCAGCAGCCTTTCCGGGACAGTCTATGGCTACACCTTC. The encoded protein is CASSLSGTVYGYTF. The chain links TRBV28 to TRBJ1-2, with TRBD1 matching over 7 bases. Germline V gene sequence: CDR1 MDHEN, CDR2 SYDVKM. Trimming at V came to 6 bases and at J to 4 bases, leaving 8 bases not matched to a gene. The CDR3 extends over 14 amino acids.

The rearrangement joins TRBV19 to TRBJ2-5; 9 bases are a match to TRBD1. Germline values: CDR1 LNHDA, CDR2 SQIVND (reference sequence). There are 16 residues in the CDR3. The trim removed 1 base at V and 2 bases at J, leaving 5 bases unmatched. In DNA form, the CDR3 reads TGTGCCAGTAGTATAGGACAGGGGGTACAACAAGAGACCCAGTACTTC. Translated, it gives CASSIGQGVQQETQYF.

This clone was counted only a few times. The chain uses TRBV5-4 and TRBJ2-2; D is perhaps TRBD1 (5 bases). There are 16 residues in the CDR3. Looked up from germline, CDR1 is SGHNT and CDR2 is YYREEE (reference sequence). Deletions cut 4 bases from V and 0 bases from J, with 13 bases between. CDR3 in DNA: TGTGCCAGCAGCCGACAGCTTGCAGCGAACACCGGGGAGCTGTTTTTT. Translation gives CASSRQLAANTGELFF.

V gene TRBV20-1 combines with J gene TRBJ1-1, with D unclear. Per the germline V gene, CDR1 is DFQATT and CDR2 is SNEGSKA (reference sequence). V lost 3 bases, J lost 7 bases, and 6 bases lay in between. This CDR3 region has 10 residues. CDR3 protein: CSASKLEAFF. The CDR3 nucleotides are TGCAGTGCTAGCAAGCTTGAAGCTTTCTTT.

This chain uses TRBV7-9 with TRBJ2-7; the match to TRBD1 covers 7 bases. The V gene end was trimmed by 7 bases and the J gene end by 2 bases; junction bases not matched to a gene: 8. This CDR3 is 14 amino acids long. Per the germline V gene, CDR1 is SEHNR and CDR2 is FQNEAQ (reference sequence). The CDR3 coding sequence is TGTGCCAGCACCGTGCCGGGACAGACCTACGAGCAGTACTTC. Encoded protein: CASTVPGQTYEQYF. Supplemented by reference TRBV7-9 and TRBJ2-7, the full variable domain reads DTGVSQNPRHKITKRGQNVTFRCDPISEHNRLYWYRQTLGQGPEFLTYFQNEAQLEKSRLLSDRFSAERPKGSFSTLEIQRTEQGDSAMYLCASTVPGQTYEQYFGPGTRLTVT.

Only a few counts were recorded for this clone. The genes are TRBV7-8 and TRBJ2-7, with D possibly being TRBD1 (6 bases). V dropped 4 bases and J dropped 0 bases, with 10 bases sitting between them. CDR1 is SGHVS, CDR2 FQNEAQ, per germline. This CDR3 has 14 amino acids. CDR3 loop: CASSYSGDSYEQYF. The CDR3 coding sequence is TGTGCCAGCAGCTATTCAGGGGACTCCTACGAGCAGTACTTC.

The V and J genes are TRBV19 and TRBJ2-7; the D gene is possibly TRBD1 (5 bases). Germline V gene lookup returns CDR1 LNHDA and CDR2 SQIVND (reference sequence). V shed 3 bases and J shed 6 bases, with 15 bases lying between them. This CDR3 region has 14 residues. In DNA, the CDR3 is TGTGCCAGTAGTATCGGTGGAAGGGGAAGCGAGCAGTACTTC. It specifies CASSIGGRGSEQYF. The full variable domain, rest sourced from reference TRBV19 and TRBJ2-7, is DGGITQSPKYLFRKEGQNVTLSCEQNLNHDAMYWYRQDPGQGLRLIYYSQIVNDFQKGDIAEGYSVSREKKESFPLTVTSAQKNPTAFYLCASSIGGRGSEQYFGPGTRLTVT.

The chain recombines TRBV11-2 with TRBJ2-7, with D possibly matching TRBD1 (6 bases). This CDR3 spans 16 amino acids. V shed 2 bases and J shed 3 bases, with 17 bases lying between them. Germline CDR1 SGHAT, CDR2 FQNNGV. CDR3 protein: CASSLFVRGPLYEQYF. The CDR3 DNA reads TGTGCCAGCAGCTTATTCGTCAGGGGACCCCTCTACGAGCAGTACTTC.

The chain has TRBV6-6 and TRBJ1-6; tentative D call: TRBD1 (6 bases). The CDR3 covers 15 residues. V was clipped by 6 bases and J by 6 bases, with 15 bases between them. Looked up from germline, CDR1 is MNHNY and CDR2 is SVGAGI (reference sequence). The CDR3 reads CASSPRGAPNSPLHF. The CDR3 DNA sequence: TGTGCCAGCAGCCCGCGGGGGGCACCTAATTCACCCCTCCACTTT.

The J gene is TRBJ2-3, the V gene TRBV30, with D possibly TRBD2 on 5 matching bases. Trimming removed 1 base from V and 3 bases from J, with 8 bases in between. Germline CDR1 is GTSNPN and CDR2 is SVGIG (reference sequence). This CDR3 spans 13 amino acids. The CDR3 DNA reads TGTGCCTGGAGTGGAGGGAGTACAGATACGCAGTATTTT. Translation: CAWSGGSTDTQYF.

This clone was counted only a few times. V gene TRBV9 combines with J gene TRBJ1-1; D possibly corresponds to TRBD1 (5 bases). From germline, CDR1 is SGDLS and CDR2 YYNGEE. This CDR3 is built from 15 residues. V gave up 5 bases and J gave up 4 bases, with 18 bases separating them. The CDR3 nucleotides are TGTGCCAGCAGTCGCCTCCAGGGTTTTGGCACTGAAGCTTTCTTT. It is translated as CASSRLQGFGTEAFF.

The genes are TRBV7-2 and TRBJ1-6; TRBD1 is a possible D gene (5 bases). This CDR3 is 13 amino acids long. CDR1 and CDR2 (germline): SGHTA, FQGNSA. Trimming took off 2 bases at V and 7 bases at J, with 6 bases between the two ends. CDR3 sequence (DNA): TGTGCCAGCAGCTTACCAGGGAATTCACCCCTCCACTTT. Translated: CASSLPGNSPLHF. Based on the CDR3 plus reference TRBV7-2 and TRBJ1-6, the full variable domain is GAGVSQSPSNKVTEKGKDVELRCDPISGHTALYWYRQSLGQGLEFLIYFQGNSAPDKSGLPSDRFSAERTGGSVSTLTIQRTQQEDSAVYLCASSLPGNSPLHFGNGTRLTVT.

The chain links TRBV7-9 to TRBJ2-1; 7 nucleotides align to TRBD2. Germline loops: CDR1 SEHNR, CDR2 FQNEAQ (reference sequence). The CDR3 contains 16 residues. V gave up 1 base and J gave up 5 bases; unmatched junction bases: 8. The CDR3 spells CASSLGGGTINNEQFF. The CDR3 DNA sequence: TGTGCCAGCAGCTTAGGGGGGGGGACTATTAACAATGAGCAGTTCTTC.

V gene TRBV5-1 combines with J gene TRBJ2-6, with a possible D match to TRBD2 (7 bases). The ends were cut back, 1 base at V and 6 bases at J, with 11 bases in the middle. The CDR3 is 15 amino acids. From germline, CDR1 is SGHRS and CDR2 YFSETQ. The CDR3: CASSLLGGEANVLTF. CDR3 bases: TGCGCCAGCAGCTTGCTAGGGGGGGAGGCCAACGTCCTGACTTTC.

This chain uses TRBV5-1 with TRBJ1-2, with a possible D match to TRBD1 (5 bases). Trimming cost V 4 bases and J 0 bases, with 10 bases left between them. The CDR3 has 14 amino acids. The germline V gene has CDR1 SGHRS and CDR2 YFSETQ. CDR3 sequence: CASSLGGSNYGYTF. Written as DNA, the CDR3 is TGCGCCAGCAGCCTCGGGGGTTCTAACTATGGCTACACCTTC.

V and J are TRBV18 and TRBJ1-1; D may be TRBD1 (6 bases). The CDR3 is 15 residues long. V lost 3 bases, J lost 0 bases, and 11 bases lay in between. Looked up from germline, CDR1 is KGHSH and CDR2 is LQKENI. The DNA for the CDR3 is TGTGCCAGCTCACCGGACAGCGAGATGAACACTGAAGCTTTCTTT. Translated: CASSPDSEMNTEAFF.

CDR3 DNA: TGCGCCAGCAGCCCGGGACAGGGAGTTGGTTTGGAAAAACTGTTTTTT. Its protein is CASSPGQGVGLEKLFF. The chain employs TRBV5-1 and TRBJ1-4, with 9 bases aligning to TRBD1. Germline CDR1 is SGHRS and CDR2 is YFSETQ. J was trimmed by 8 bases and V by 4 bases; bases with no gene match: 12. The CDR3 is made up of 16 amino acids. Filled out from reference TRBV5-1 and TRBJ1-4, the complete variable domain reads KAGVTQTPRYLIKTRGQQVTLSCSPISGHRSVSWYQQTPGQGLQFLFEYFSETQRNKGNFPGRFSGRQFSNSRSEMNVSTLELGDSALYLCASSPGQGVGLEKLFFGSGTQLSVL.

CDR3 loop: CASSLLASENIQYF. Written as DNA, the CDR3 is TGTGCCAGCAGCTTATTGGCTAGCGAGAACATTCAGTACTTC. V gene TRBV11-2 combines with J gene TRBJ2-4, with TRBD2 as a possible D gene (6 bases). CDR1 is SGHAT, CDR2 FQNNGV, per germline. V was shortened by 2 bases and J by 7 bases, with 12 bases between the two germline ends. CDR3 length: 14 amino acids.

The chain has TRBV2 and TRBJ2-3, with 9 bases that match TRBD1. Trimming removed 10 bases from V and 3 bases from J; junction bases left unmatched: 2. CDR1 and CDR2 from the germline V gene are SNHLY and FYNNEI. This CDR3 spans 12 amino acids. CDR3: CAIGQGTDTQYF. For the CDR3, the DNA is TGTGCCATAGGACAGGGGACAGATACGCAGTATTTT.